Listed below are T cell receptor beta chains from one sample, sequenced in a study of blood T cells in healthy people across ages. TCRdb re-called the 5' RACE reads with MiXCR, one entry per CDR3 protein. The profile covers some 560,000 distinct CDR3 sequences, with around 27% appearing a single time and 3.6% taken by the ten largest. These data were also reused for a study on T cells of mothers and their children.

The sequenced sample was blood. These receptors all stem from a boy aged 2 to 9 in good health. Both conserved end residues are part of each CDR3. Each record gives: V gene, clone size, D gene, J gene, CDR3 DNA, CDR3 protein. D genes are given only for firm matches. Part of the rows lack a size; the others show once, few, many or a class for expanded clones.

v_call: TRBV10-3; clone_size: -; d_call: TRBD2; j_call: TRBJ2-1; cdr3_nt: TGTGCCATCAGTGATAGCCTAGCGGGAGGTGGTGAGCAGTTCTTC; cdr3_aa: CAISDSLAGGGEQFF
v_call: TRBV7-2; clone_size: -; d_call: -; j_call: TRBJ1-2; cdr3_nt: TGTGCCAGCAGCTTAAAGGGAAACTATGGCTACACCTTC; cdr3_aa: CASSLKGNYGYTF
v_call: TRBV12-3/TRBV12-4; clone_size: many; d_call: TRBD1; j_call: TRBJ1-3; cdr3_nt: TGTGCCAGCAGTTTGGGACAGGGAAACACCATATATTTT; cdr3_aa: CASSLGQGNTIYF
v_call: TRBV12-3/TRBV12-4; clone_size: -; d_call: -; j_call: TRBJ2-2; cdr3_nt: TGTGCCAGCAGTTTGGGACGGGCGATCGGCGGGGAGCTGTTTTTT; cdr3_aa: CASSLGRAIGGELFF
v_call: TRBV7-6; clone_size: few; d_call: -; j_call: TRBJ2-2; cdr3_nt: TGTGCCAGCACCCCAAGGTGGCCGAACACCGGGGAGCTGTTTTTT; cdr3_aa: CASTPRWPNTGELFF
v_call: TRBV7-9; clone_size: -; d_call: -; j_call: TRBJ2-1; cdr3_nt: TGTGCCAGCAGGGACCAGGGGAATGAGCAGTTCTTC; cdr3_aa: CASRDQGNEQFF
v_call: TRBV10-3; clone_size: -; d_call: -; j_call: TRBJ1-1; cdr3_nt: TGTGCCATCAGTGAGTCGTCACAGCCCATAATACACACTGAAGCTTTCTTT; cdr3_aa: CAISESSQPIIHTEAFF
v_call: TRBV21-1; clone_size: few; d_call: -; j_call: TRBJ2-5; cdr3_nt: TGTGCCAGCAGCAAAGGCTCGGTCAGGATACTCTTC; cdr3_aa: CASSKGSVRILF
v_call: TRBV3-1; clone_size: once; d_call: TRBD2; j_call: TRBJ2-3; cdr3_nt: TGTGCCAGCAGCCACACGCCCGGGACTAGCTCCACAGATACGCAGTATTTT; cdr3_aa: CASSHTPGTSSTDTQYF
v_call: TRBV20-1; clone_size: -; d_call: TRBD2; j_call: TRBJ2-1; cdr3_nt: TGCAGTGCTCTCGGGGCTAGCGGGAACCATGAGCAGTTCTTC; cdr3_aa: CSALGASGNHEQFF
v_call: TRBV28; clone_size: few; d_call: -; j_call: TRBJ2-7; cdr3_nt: TGTGCCAGCAGTTTATTTAAACAGACCTACGAGCAGTACTTC; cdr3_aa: CASSLFKQTYEQYF
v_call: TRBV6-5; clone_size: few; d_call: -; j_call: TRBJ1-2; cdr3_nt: TGTGCCAGCGGAATCGACAGAAACTATGGCTACACCTTC; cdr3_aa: CASGIDRNYGYTF
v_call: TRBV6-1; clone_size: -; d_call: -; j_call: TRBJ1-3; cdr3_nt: TGTGCCAGCAGTGACCCAGGAGGCTCTGGAAACACCATATATTTT; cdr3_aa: CASSDPGGSGNTIYF
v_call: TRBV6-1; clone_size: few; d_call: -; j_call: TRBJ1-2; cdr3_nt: TGTGCCAGCAGCCCAGAAATCTACACCTTC; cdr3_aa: CASSPEIYTF
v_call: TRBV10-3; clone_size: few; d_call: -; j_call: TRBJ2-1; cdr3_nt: TGTGCCATCAGTGAGCGGAGGTTGGTCAACTACAATGAGCAGTTCTTC; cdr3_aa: CAISERRLVNYNEQFF
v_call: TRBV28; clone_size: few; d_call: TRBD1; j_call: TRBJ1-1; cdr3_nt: TGTGCCAGCAGTTTACAGGGGGCGCCCACTGAAGCTTTCTTT; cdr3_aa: CASSLQGAPTEAFF
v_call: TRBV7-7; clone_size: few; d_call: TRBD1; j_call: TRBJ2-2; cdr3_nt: TGTGCTAGCAGCTTAGGGGGCGCAACCGGGGAGCTGTTTTTT; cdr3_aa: CASSLGGATGELFF
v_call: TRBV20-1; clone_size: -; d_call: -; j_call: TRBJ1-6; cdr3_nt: TGCAGTGCTATTCAGGGATTTAATTCACCCCTCCACTTT; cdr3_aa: CSAIQGFNSPLHF
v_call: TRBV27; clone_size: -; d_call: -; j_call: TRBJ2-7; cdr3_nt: TGTGCCAGCAGCTTGGCAGTGGGAGCCTTCTCCGAGCAGTACTTC; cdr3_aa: CASSLAVGAFSEQYF
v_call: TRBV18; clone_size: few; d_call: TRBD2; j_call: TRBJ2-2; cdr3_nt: TGTGCCAGCTCAACGGGACTAGCGGGGAACACCGGGGAGCTGTTTTTT; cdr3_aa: CASSTGLAGNTGELFF
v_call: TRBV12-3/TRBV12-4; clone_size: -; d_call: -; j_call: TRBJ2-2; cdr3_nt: TGTGCCAGCAGTTTACGGAGAACGGACACCGGGGAGCTGTTTTTT; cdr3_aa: CASSLRRTDTGELFF
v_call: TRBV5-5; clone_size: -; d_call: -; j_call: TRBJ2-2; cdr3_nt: TGTGCCAGCAGCTCCCTAGGGGCGGGACCCACCGGGGAGCTGTTTTTT; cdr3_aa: CASSSLGAGPTGELFF
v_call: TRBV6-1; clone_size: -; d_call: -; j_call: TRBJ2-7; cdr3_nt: TGTGCCAGCAGTGAGGATCGGCGGTTCTCCTACGAGCAGTACTTC; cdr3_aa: CASSEDRRFSYEQYF
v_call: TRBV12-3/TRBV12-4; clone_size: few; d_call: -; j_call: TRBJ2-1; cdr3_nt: TGTGCCAGCAGTCCCGCGGATTACAATGAGCAGTTCTTC; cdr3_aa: CASSPADYNEQFF
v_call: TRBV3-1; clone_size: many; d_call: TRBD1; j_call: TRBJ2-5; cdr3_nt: TGTGCCAGCAGACCTCTTCGGACAGGGGGGTTGGAGACCCAGTACTTC; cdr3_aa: CASRPLRTGGLETQYF
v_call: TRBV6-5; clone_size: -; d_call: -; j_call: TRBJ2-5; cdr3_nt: TGTGCCAGCAGCGCCGGGCACAGGTCAGTCCAGTACTTC; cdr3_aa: CASSAGHRSVQYF
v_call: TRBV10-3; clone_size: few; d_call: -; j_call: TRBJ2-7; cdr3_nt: TGTGCCATCAGTGATCCCGGCGACTCCTACGAGCAGTACTTC; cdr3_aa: CAISDPGDSYEQYF
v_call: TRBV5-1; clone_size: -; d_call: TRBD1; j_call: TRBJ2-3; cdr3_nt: TGCGCCAGCAGCCGGACAGGGCCTCCAGATACGCAGTATTTT; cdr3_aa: CASSRTGPPDTQYF